This T cell receptor beta chain was obtained from a study of blood T cell repertoires in COVID-19. Study-wide background: Samples came from the United States, Italy and Spain, spanning acute and convalescent COVID-19. Sample material is recorded as cDNA or gDNA derived from T cells, B-cell-depleted T cells, or PBMCs.

Participants, roughly 18 to 100 years old, spanned 25 or so US areas. Among Cohort 3 donors, those recovered had two negative PCRs, clearance, or symptom resolution. Assay: immunoSEQ multiplex PCR; the TCRdb copy retains only in-frame clones and omits some. This sample has a few hundred thousand clones, with 75% to 90% found just once. Trimming took 0 bases from V and 0 from J, leaving 13 bases between them. Per the germline V gene, CDR1 is SGHNT and CDR2 is YENEEA. The CDR3 runs 17 residues. The sequenced sample consisted of PBMCs or T cells enriched from blood (not recorded which). The V gene is TRBV11-3, the J gene TRBJ2-3; no clear D. The clonotype originates from a woman between 45 and 65 years old who had recovered from COVID-19. The CDR3 coding sequence is TGTGCCAGCAGCTTAGATTGGCGGCAGCTTAGCACAGATACGCAGTATTTT. This gives the protein CASSLDWRQLSTDTQYF.